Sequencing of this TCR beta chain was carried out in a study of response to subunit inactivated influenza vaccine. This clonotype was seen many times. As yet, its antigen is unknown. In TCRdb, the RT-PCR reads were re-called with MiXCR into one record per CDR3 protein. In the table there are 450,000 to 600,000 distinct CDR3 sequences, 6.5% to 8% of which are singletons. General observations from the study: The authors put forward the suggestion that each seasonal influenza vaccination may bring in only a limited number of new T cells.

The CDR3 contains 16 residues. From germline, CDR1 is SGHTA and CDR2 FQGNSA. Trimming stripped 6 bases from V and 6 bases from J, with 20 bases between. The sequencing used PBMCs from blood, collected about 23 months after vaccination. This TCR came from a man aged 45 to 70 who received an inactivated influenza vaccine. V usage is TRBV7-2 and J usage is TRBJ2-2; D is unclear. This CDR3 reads CASRFASFTLAGELFF. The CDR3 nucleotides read TGTGCCAGCAGGTTCGCTAGTTTTACGCTTGCCGGGGAGCTGTTTTTT.